This T cell receptor beta chain was captured in a study of shared clonotypes between healthy human individuals. General study points: The study drew on few donors, limiting represented genetic and exposure-history diversity.

Profiled with immunoSEQ multiplex PCR; TCRdb holds only in-frame clones, not every one. The sample lists a few million clones, 93% occurring once. As to this clone: Its antigen remains unknown.

Material: naive CD4+ T cells from PBMCs. Specified subset: CD45RA+ positively selected. The sequence was collected from a young man in good health. Some clones in this sample may be carry-over from other donors' samples.

In nucleotides, the CDR3 is TGTGCCAGCTCACCACTTCTGGGATTGGGTAACACTGAAGCTTTCTTT. Residues: CASSPLLGLGNTEAFF. This chain uses TRBV18 with TRBJ1-1; D not resolved. The CDR3 contains 16 residues. V lost 1 base to trimming and J lost 2 bases, with 14 bases between them. The V gene's germline CDR1 is KGHSH and CDR2 LQKENI.